This is a list of T cell receptor beta chains from one sample in a study of cytomegalovirus exposure and HLA in healthy donors. Produced via immunoSEQ multiplex PCR; TCRdb's table is partial and in-frame only. The data contain 100,000 to 150,000 clones, approximately 70% of them singletons. Material: PBMCs. The receptors derive from an older woman in good health and CMV-seropositive. CDR3s include the opening cysteine and the closing phenylalanine or tryptophan. D genes are given only for firm matches. The size field is filled for only some rows; it gives once, few, many or a size class.

j_call	d_call	clone_size	v_call	cdr3_nt	cdr3_aa
TRBJ1-4	.	.	TRBV27	TGTGCCAGCAGTCCTTTCGACAGAAAAGAAACTAATGAAAAACTGTTTTTT	CASSPFDRKETNEKLFF
TRBJ2-7	.	.	TRBV5-1	TGCGCCAGCAGCCCTGAGAGATACGAGCAGTACTTC	CASSPERYEQYF
TRBJ1-1	TRBD1	.	TRBV5-6	TGTGCCAGCAGCTTACAGGGGGTGAGGTACACTGAAGCTTTCTTT	CASSLQGVRYTEAFF
TRBJ2-5	TRBD1	.	TRBV29-1	TGCAGCGGGTCGACAGGGGGGGAGACCCAGTACTTC	CSGSTGGETQYF
TRBJ1-1	.	few	TRBV20-1	TGCAGTGCTAGACCCGCGGCTGAAGCTTTCTTT	CSARPAAEAFF
TRBJ1-4	TRBD1	.	TRBV4-2	TGTGCCAGCAGCCAAGCCCTAGGGGACAGCGGAGGCGAAAAACTGTTTTTT	CASSQALGDSGGEKLFF
TRBJ1-5	TRBD1	once	TRBV7-9	TGTGCCAGCAGCACCGGGACAGGCAATCAGCCCCAGCATTTT	CASSTGTGNQPQHF
TRBJ2-7	TRBD1	few	TRBV7-7	TGTGCTAGCAGCCCCGGGACAGGCGCCTACGAGCAGTACTTC	CASSPGTGAYEQYF
TRBJ1-2	.	.	TRBV5-6	TGTGCCAGCAGCTTGCGTTCCTATGGCTACACCTTC	CASSLRSYGYTF
TRBJ1-6	TRBD1	.	TRBV4-1	TGCGCCAGCAGCCAAGAGGGGGGACAGTCGGCGGCACCCCTCCACTTT	CASSQEGGQSAAPLHF
TRBJ1-2	.	.	TRBV19	TGTGCCAGTAGTATCGGTGATCGAGGCTACACCTTC	CASSIGDRGYTF
TRBJ1-3	.	.	TRBV6-5	TGTGCCAGCCAGCGGGGGACCTCTGGAAACACCATATATTTT	CASQRGTSGNTIYF
TRBJ2-2	TRBD1	once	TRBV4-1	TGCGCCAGCAGCCCCCTACCAGGGACAGGAGTCACCGGGGAGCTGTTTTTT	CASSPLPGTGVTGELFF
TRBJ1-2	TRBD1	.	TRBV6-4	TGTGCCAGCTCCAGGGACAGGGCAGGCGGCTATGGCTACACCTTC	CASSRDRAGGYGYTF
TRBJ1-2	.	.	TRBV7-9	TGTGCCAGCAGCTTAGGTGGGGGCCCTAGGTATGGCTACACCTTC	CASSLGGGPRYGYTF
TRBJ1-2	TRBD1	few	TRBV6-4	TGTGCCAGAAGTTCCGGGACAGGGAGCTATGGCTACACCTTC	CARSSGTGSYGYTF
TRBJ2-3	TRBD2	.	TRBV7-3	TGTGCCAGCAGCCCGGGGGGGCGGGGGGACACAGATACGCAGTATTTT	CASSPGGRGDTDTQYF
TRBJ1-2	TRBD1	.	TRBV29-1	TGCAGCGCTGGAGGGGGACAGGGAGATCGGGGCTATGGCTACACCTTC	CSAGGGQGDRGYGYTF
TRBJ2-7	.	.	TRBV5-1	TGCGCCAGCAGCTTCTTTCTGGGGCAAAAGCAGTACTTC	CASSFFLGQKQYF
TRBJ2-2	TRBD1	.	TRBV7-3	TGTGCCAGCAGCTACGGACGGACAGGGGGGACCGGGGAGCTGTTTTTT	CASSYGRTGGTGELFF
TRBJ1-4	.	.	TRBV29-1	TGCAGCGTTGAAGAGCTTTCGGGTGAAAAACTGTTTTTT	CSVEELSGEKLFF
TRBJ2-3	TRBD2	.	TRBV2	TGTGCCAGCAGCTCGGGACTAGCGGGGGGTAGTAGCACAGATACGCAGTATTTT	CASSSGLAGGSSTDTQYF
TRBJ2-7	TRBD2	.	TRBV19	TGTGCCAGTAGTATTACTAGCGGGATCAACGAGCAGTACTTC	CASSITSGINEQYF
TRBJ1-2	.	.	TRBV19	TGTGCCAGTAGTATGGGAGAGGGTTCGGGTGGCTACACCTTC	CASSMGEGSGGYTF
TRBJ1-1	.	.	TRBV19	TGTGCCAGTAGTAACCAGATGAACACTGAAGCTTTCTTT	CASSNQMNTEAFF
TRBJ2-2	.	.	TRBV9	TGTGCCAGCAGCCTTATGGGAGGGGGGGGATCGGCCGGGGAGCTGTTTTTT	CASSLMGGGGSAGELFF
TRBJ1-1	.	.	TRBV7-9	TGTGCCAGCAGCTTCCAGGGGAGAACTGAAGCTTTCTTT	CASSFQGRTEAFF
TRBJ2-7	TRBD1	.	TRBV7-8	TGTGCCAGCAGTTCACAGGGGTCGAGCTCCTACGAGCAGTACTTC	CASSSQGSSSYEQYF
TRBJ1-1	.	.	TRBV13	TGTGCCAGCAGCTTAGGCGACAGGAACACTGAAGCTTTCTTT	CASSLGDRNTEAFF
TRBJ1-1	TRBD1	.	TRBV6-6	TGTGCCAGCCGACAGGGACAGATCCACACTGAAGCTTTCTTT	CASRQGQIHTEAFF
TRBJ1-2	.	.	TRBV12-5	TGTGCTAGTGGTCTACAGGGAAACTATGGCTACACCTTC	CASGLQGNYGYTF
TRBJ2-2	TRBD2	.	TRBV5-4	TGTGCCAGCAGCTGGACTAGCGGTGGCGGGGAGCTGTTTTTT	CASSWTSGGGELFF
TRBJ1-1	TRBD1	.	TRBV5-1	TGCGCCAGCAGCCTACAGGGGCACACTGAAGCTTTCTTT	CASSLQGHTEAFF
TRBJ2-1	TRBD1	.	TRBV7-2	TGTGCCAGCAGCGCCAGACAGGGGAATGAGCAGTTCTTC	CASSARQGNEQFF
TRBJ2-2	.	once	TRBV18	TGTGCCAACCCCTTAGGGGGGGCCGCGAACACCGGGGAGCTGTTTTTT	CANPLGGAANTGELFF
TRBJ1-2	TRBD1	.	TRBV7-2	TGTGCCAGCAGCCGGTGGGGACAGGCCTATGGCTACACCTTC	CASSRWGQAYGYTF
TRBJ2-1	TRBD2	once	TRBV6-6	TGTGCCAGCGGGGAACTAGCGGGGCAGTACAATGAGCAGTTCTTC	CASGELAGQYNEQFF
TRBJ2-3	TRBD1	.	TRBV29-1	TGCAACGTTTGTAGGGACAGGGTAAATACGCAGTATTTT	CNVCRDRVNTQYF
TRBJ1-2	TRBD1	.	TRBV10-3	TGTGCCATCAGCTCCGGGACAGACATATGGAGTGGCTACACCTTC	CAISSGTDIWSGYTF
TRBJ1-5	TRBD1	.	TRBV6-1	TGTGCCAGCAGTGAATTTGGACAGGATAAGTATAGCAATCAGCCCCAGCATTTT	CASSEFGQDKYSNQPQHF
TRBJ2-7	TRBD1	once	TRBV18	TGTGCCAGCTCACCCGGGACAGGGGGCAGCGAGCAGTACTTC	CASSPGTGGSEQYF
TRBJ2-7	.	.	TRBV6-5	TGTGCCAGCTTCGGTGGCTCCTACGAGCAGTACTTC	CASFGGSYEQYF
TRBJ1-1	.	.	TRBV19	TGTGCCAGTAGGAGACAACTGAACACTGAAGCTTTCTTT	CASRRQLNTEAFF
TRBJ2-3	.	.	TRBV2	TGTGCCAGCAGGCCGGATAGGTCGGCGGGCACAGATACGCAGTATTTT	CASRPDRSAGTDTQYF
TRBJ2-3	TRBD2	few	TRBV10-3	TGTGCCACCAAATCTAGCGGTAGCACAGATACGCAGTATTTT	CATKSSGSTDTQYF
TRBJ1-1	.	.	TRBV7-9	TGTGCCAGCAGCTTAATCACAGACATGAACACTGAAGCTTTCTTT	CASSLITDMNTEAFF
TRBJ2-2	TRBD2	.	TRBV9	TGTGCCAGCAGCCGCGGGGGGGCTAGCACCGGGGAGCTGTTTTTT	CASSRGGASTGELFF